This TCR beta chain was profiled in a study of OX40 agonist ivuxolimab in advanced cancers. V was cut by 3 bases and J by 3 bases, with 9 bases left in between. Germline loops: CDR1 MNHEY, CDR2 SMNVEV (reference sequence). The CDR3 contains 14 residues. Profiling relied on immunoSEQ multiplex PCR, and the TCRdb table lists in-frame clones only, not all of them. The data contain tens of thousands of clones, 87% of them singletons. Autoimmune disease history or systemic immunosuppression disqualified patients. At cycle 4 day 1, cycle 7 day 1, and baseline, blood was sampled. The V call is TRBV27, the J call TRBJ1-5; D call uncertain. Here the sequenced sample was CD4+ or CD8+ T cells sorted from blood, taken in a trial of the OX40 agonist ivuxolimab. The receptor's source is an adult with an advanced solid tumor such as melanoma, head and neck, liver or kidney cancer. CDR3 sequence (DNA): TGTGCCAGCAGTTTGAGGGATTCCAATCAGCCCCAGCATTTT. Translation: CASSLRDSNQPQHF.